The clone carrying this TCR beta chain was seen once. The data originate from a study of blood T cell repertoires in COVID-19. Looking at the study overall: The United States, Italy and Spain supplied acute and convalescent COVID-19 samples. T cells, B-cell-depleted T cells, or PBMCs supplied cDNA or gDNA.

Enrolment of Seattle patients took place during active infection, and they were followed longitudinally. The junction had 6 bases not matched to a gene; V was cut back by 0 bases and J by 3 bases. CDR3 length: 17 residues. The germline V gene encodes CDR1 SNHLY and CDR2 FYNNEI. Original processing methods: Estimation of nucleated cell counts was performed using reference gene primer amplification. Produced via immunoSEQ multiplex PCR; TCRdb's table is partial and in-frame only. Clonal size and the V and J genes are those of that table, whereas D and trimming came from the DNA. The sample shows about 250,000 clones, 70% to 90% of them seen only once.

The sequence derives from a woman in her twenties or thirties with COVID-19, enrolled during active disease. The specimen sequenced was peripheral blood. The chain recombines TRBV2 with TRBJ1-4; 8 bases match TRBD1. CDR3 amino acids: CASSEASRQGPNEKLFF. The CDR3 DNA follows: TGTGCCAGCAGTGAAGCGTCCCGACAGGGGCCTAATGAAAAACTGTTTTTT.